This TCR beta chain emerged from a study of brain T cells in children with intractable seizures. Sequencing used immunoSEQ multiplex PCR; TCRdb keeps in-frame clones, though not all of them. The top ten clones hold about 5.8% of a sample with approximately 330,000 clones, about 93% of them seen once. Time point defined: blood from clinic visit 5 months post-surgery; TSC patient then seizure free. Sequencing was limited to surgery cases with top T cell transcript signatures in brain tissue. The germline V and J ends were trimmed by 0 bases and 6 bases, with 10 bases remaining between them. The CDR3 has 14 amino acids. Germline V gene lookup returns CDR1 ENHRY and CDR2 SYGVKD.

The sequencing used peripheral blood, collected roughly 5 months after surgery. This sequence was found in a boy younger than two with tuberous sclerosis and intractable seizures. The rearrangement joins TRBV10-3 to TRBJ2-3, with a tentative D call TRBD2 (6 bases). The CDR3: CAISESRGGDTQYF. CDR3 nucleotide sequence: TGTGCCATCAGTGAGTCGAGGGGAGGCGATACGCAGTATTTT.